These 21 T cell receptor beta chains came from one sample sequenced in a study of blood T cell repertoires in COVID-19. Libraries were prepared by immunoSEQ multiplex PCR; TCRdb keeps only in-frame clonotypes and omits some of them. The sample consists of over 85,000 clones, approximately 72% of them appearing once. The sequencing sample was made of peripheral blood. The receptors here all came from a man between 65 and 85 years old with acute or convalescent COVID-19.

The rearrangement uses TRBV18 and TRBJ2-3, with D maybe TRBD1 (6 bases). V was pared by 4 bases and J by 2 bases, with 13 bases between. Per germline, CDR1 KGHSH and CDR2 LQKENI. This CDR3 has 15 amino acids. The CDR3 DNA sequence: TGTGCCAGCTCACTAGCGCAGGGGAACACAGATACGCAGTATTTT. Translated: CASSLAQGNTDTQYF.

This clone has just one count. The chain combines TRBV5-4 with TRBJ1-2; maybe TRBD1 (5 bases). Germline assignment: CDR1 SGHNT and CDR2 YYREEE (reference sequence). Trimming took 4 bases from V and 8 from J, leaving 24 bases between them. The CDR3 loop spans 16 amino acids. This CDR3 is CASSPRRGRESIGYTF. The CDR3 bases are TGTGCCAGCAGCCCTAGGAGGGGCAGGGAATCGATAGGCTACACCTTC.

V is TRBV19 and J is TRBJ1-2; D call uncertain. Germline-derived CDR1 and CDR2 are LNHDA and SQIVND (reference sequence). The CDR3 covers 14 residues. V lost 3 bases and J 2 bases, leaving 10 bases between the germline ends. The CDR3, as DNA: TGTGCCAGTAGTATCCCTGGGCAGAACTATGGCTACACCTTC. It is translated as CASSIPGQNYGYTF. Full variable domain (missing parts from reference TRBV19 and TRBJ1-2): DGGITQSPKYLFRKEGQNVTLSCEQNLNHDAMYWYRQDPGQGLRLIYYSQIVNDFQKGDIAEGYSVSREKKESFPLTVTSAQKNPTAFYLCASSIPGQNYGYTFGSGTRLTVV.

The count of this clone is one. The CDR3 bases are TGTGCCAGCAGTTACGGGACTGGGAACACTGAAGCTTTCTTT. This translates into CASSYGTGNTEAFF. The J gene is TRBJ1-1, the V gene TRBV6-2 or TRBV6-3; D might be TRBD1 (5 bases). Germline V gives CDR1 MNHEY, CDR2 SVGEGT. The V end was cut by 2 bases, the J end by 1 base, with 8 bases between. CDR3 length equals 14 residues.

The CDR3 coding sequence is TGTGCCAGCAGTTCACAGGGGAGCGAGCAGTTCTTC. Protein: CASSSQGSEQFF. This rearrangement joins TRBV7-9 to TRBJ2-1, with 7 bases lining up with TRBD1. Germline trimming cut 6 bases from V and 10 bases from J; bases unmatched to any gene: 6. Germline CDR1 and CDR2: SEHNR and FQNEAQ (reference sequence). This CDR3 is built from 12 residues.

This sequence joins TRBV2 and TRBJ1-1; D is uncertain. The CDR3 has 13 residues. Per the germline V gene, CDR1 is SNHLY and CDR2 is FYNNEI. V dropped 3 bases and J dropped 10 bases, with 15 bases sitting between them. The CDR3 region is CASSDERATGAFF. In DNA, the CDR3 is TGTGCCAGCAGTGACGAACGAGCCACGGGAGCTTTCTTT.

The V and J genes are TRBV24-1 and TRBJ1-3, with D maybe TRBD1 (5 bases). V gave up 3 bases and J gave up 2 bases, with 7 bases separating them. CDR3 length: 14 residues. Germline V gives CDR1 KGHDR, CDR2 SFDVKD. CDR3 residues: CATSDGGAGNTIYF. The CDR3 region has the DNA TGTGCCACCAGTGATGGGGGGGCTGGAAACACCATATATTTT.

The rearrangement uses TRBV10-3 and TRBJ2-3; 9 nucleotides line up with TRBD2. The CDR3 has 15 residues. Unmatched junction bases numbered 9, after V lost 5 bases and J lost 6 bases. Germline loops: CDR1 ENHRY, CDR2 SYGVKD. The CDR3 spells CAISNLAGVRDTQYF. The CDR3 DNA reads as TGTGCCATCAGTAACTTAGCGGGAGTGAGGGATACGCAGTATTTT.

This chain connects TRBV18 to TRBJ2-7, with D possibly being TRBD1 (6 bases). The CDR3 extends over 14 amino acids. CDR1 is KGHSH, CDR2 LQKENI, per germline. Trimming stripped 4 bases from V and 6 bases from J, with 16 bases between. The CDR3 spells CASSLSTDSLEQYF. The CDR3 nucleotides are TGTGCCAGCTCACTATCCACGGACAGCCTCGAGCAGTACTTC. The whole variable domain, remainder taken from reference TRBV18 and TRBJ2-7, is NAGVMQNPRHLVRRRGQEARLRCSPMKGHSHVYWYRQLPEEGLKFMVYLQKENIIDESGMPKERFSAEFPKEGPSILRIQQVVRGDSAAYFCASSLSTDSLEQYFGPGTRLTVT.

The V gene is TRBV7-2, the J gene TRBJ2-3; D remains ambiguous. The CDR3 consists of 13 residues. Per the germline V gene, CDR1 is SGHTA and CDR2 is FQGNSA. With 5 bases removed from V and 6 bases from J, the gap between germline ends came to 12 bases. CDR3 protein: CASSRSWVDTQYF. In nucleotides, the CDR3 is TGTGCCAGCAGCCGGAGTTGGGTGGATACGCAGTATTTT.

The chain has TRBV2 and TRBJ1-5, with TRBD1 matching over 7 bases. Germline V gene lookup returns CDR1 SNHLY and CDR2 FYNNEI. This CDR3 spans 15 amino acids. J lost 0 bases, V lost 4 bases, and 3 bases had no gene match. CDR3 protein: CASSATGNSNQPQHF. The CDR3 nucleotides are TGTGCCAGCAGTGCGACAGGGAATAGCAATCAGCCCCAGCATTTT.

This chain joins TRBV15 and TRBJ1-5, with 7 bases matching TRBD1. V was pared by 3 bases and J by 4 bases, with 6 bases of the junction left unmatched. Germline values: CDR1 LNHNV, CDR2 YYDKDF (reference sequence). The CDR3 totals 15 residues. The CDR3, as DNA: TGTGCCACCAGCAGGGAACTACAGGGGAATCAGCCCCAGCATTTT. Protein sequence: CATSRELQGNQPQHF.

This clone has only a few counts. This CDR3 is CASSHMTGLASYNEQFF. CDR3 nucleotide sequence: TGCGCCAGCAGCCATATGACGGGACTAGCCTCCTACAATGAGCAGTTCTTC. The rearrangement joins TRBV4-1 to TRBJ2-1; 9 bases align to TRBD2. Germline CDR1 MGHRA, CDR2 YSYEKL. Trimming took 3 bases from V and 0 from J; bases not matched to a gene: 6. The CDR3 contains 17 residues.

The rearrangement links TRBV9 to TRBJ2-5; the D gene is possibly TRBD1 (5 bases). In germline, CDR1 is SGDLS, CDR2 YYNGEE. V was pared by 3 bases and J by 1 base, with 10 bases between. The CDR3 has 14 residues. The chain's CDR3 is CASSAGSPQETQYF. As DNA, the CDR3 is TGTGCCAGCAGCGCAGGGTCCCCCCAAGAGACCCAGTACTTC.

J is TRBJ1-6 and V is TRBV6-4, with D possibly being TRBD1 (6 bases). The CDR3 contains 16 residues. V was pared by 4 bases and J by 8 bases, with 18 bases between. The germline V gene has CDR1 MRHNA and CDR2 SNTAGT. DNA for the CDR3: TGTGCCAGCAGTGCGTACAGGGTCACGGGCTATTCACCCCTCCACTTT. It yields the protein CASSAYRVTGYSPLHF.

The genes are TRBV6-1 and TRBJ2-1, with 8 bases lining up with TRBD1. The ends lost 3 bases at V and 8 bases at J; junction bases unmatched: 3. The V gene's germline CDR1 is MNHNS and CDR2 SASEGT. There are 13 residues in the CDR3. CDR3 DNA: TGTGCCAGCAGTGAGACAGGGGTGTATGAGCAGTTCTTC. Its protein product is CASSETGVYEQFF.

J is TRBJ2-7 and V is TRBV7-8, with 7 nucleotides matching TRBD1. The CDR3 sequence is 14 residues long. Trimming took 2 bases from V and 6 from J; bases not matched to a gene: 7. In germline, CDR1 is SGHVS, CDR2 FQNEAQ. The CDR3 loop reads CASSLNEQGREQYF. The CDR3 nucleotides read TGTGCCAGCAGCTTAAACGAACAGGGGCGCGAGCAGTACTTC.

This chain links TRBV6-6 with TRBJ2-3; tentatively, D is TRBD1 (6 bases). Germline assignment: CDR1 MNHNY and CDR2 SVGAGI (reference sequence). V was trimmed by 6 bases and J by 2 bases, leaving 15 bases between them. The CDR3 sequence is 15 residues long. The CDR3 is CASRPDRTSTDTQYF. In DNA form, the CDR3 reads TGTGCCAGCAGGCCTGACAGGACCTCCACAGATACGCAGTATTTT.

V gene TRBV5-4 combines with J gene TRBJ2-7, with 9 bases identical to TRBD2. The CDR3 runs to 16 residues. Germline lookup yields CDR1 SGHNT and CDR2 YYREEE (reference sequence). With V trimmed by 0 bases and J by 2 bases, 6 bases remained unmatched. The CDR3 protein is CASSLGGASGTYEQYF. The CDR3 bases are TGTGCCAGCAGCTTGGGGGGGGCTAGCGGGACCTACGAGCAGTACTTC.

This chain links TRBV12-5 with TRBJ2-3, with 9 bases that match TRBD1. The CDR3 has 21 amino acids. Looked up from germline, CDR1 is LGHNT and CDR2 is FRNRAP. With 0 bases clipped from V and 7 bases from J, the junction kept 23 bases outside the gene matches. The CDR3 nucleotides are TGTGCTAGTGGTTTGGTACGGGCCCCCCCCGTACAGGGGGCGAAACAGAATACGCAGTATTTT. This gives the protein CASGLVRAPPVQGAKQNTQYF.

The chain links TRBV5-1 to TRBJ1-6, with 7 bases matching TRBD1. Trimming at V came to 0 bases and at J to 6 bases, leaving 6 bases not matched to a gene. The CDR3 runs to 16 residues. The germline V gene encodes CDR1 SGHRS and CDR2 YFSETQ. CDR3 sequence: CASSLEVGQTNSPLHF. The CDR3 DNA sequence: TGCGCCAGCAGCTTGGAGGTGGGACAGACTAATTCACCCCTCCACTTT.